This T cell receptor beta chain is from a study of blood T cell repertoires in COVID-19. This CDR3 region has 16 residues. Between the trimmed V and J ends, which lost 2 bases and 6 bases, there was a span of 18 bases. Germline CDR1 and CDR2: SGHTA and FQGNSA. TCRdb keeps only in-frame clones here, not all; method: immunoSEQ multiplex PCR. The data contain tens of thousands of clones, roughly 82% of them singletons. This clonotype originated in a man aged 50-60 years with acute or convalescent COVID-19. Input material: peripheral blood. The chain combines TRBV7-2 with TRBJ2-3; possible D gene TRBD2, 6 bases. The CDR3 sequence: CASSLSFMRGGDTQYF. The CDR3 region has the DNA TGTGCCAGCAGCTTAAGTTTTATGCGGGGTGGGGATACGCAGTATTTT.